This T cell receptor beta chain derives from a study of metastatic and nonmetastatic thyroid tumors. Study-level background: Malignant and benign thyroid patients had repertoires compared in peripheral blood and tumor or nodule tissue.

No patient had received any treatment before thyroid surgery. This clone was recorded at least ten times. Authors' processing steps: It was from CDR3 differences across clinicopathological groups that a distant-metastasis classifier for papillary thyroid cancer was built. TCRdb used MiXCR to call clones anew from the PCR reads. What appears here as the V and J calls and clone size reflects TCRdb's work, not the paper's. The sample lists under 35,000 clones; around 25% were seen once. Germline V gene lookup returns CDR1 LNHDA and CDR2 SQIVND (reference sequence). Trimming removed 6 bases at V and 3 bases at J, with 13 bases between. This CDR3 comprises 14 residues.

V and J are TRBV19 and TRBJ2-3; D may be TRBD2 (5 bases). Sequenced input: blood. The sequence was obtained from a female donor with papillary thyroid cancer or a benign thyroid nodule (not recorded which). Some clones in this sample may be carry-over from other donors' samples. CDR3 region: CASSILPGTDTQYF. CDR3 bases: TGTGCCAGTAGCATACTTCCGGGAACAGATACGCAGTATTTT.